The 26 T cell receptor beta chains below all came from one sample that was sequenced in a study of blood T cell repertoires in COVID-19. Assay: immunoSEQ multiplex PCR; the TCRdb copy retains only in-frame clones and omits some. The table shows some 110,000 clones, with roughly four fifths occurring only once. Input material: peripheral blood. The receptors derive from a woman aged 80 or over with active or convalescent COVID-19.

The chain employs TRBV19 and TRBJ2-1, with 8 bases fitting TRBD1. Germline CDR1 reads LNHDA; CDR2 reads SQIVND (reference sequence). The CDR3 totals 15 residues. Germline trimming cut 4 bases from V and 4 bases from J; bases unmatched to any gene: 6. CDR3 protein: CASSTWDRIYNEQFF. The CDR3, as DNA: TGTGCCAGTAGTACCTGGGACAGGATTTACAATGAGCAGTTCTTC.

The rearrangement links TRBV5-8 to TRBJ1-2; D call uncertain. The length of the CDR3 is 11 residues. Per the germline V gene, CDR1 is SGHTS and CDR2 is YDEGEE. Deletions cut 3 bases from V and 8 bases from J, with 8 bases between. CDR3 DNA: TGTGCCAGCAGCTCATACCGGGGCTACACCTTC. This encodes CASSSYRGYTF.

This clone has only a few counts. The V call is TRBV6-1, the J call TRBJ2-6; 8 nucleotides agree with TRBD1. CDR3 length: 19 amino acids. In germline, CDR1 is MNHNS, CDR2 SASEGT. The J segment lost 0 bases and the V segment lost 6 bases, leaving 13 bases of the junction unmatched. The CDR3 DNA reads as TGTGCCAGCAGAGAACACCTAGGACAGGGAACCTCTGGGGCCAACGTCCTGACTTTC. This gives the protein CASREHLGQGTSGANVLTF.

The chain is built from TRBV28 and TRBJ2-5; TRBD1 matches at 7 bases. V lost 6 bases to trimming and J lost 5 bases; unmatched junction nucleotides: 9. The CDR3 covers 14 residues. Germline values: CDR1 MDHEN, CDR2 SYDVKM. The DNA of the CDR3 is TGTGCCAGCAGCGAACAGGGGCGGTTGGAGACCCAGTACTTC. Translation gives CASSEQGRLETQYF.

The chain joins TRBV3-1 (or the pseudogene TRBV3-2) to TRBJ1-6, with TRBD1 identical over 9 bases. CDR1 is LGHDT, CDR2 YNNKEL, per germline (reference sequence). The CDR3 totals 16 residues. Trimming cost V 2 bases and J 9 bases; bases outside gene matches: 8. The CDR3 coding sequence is TGTGCCAGCAGCCAATATGGACAGGGGTATGGTTCACCCCTCCACTTT. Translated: CASSQYGQGYGSPLHF.

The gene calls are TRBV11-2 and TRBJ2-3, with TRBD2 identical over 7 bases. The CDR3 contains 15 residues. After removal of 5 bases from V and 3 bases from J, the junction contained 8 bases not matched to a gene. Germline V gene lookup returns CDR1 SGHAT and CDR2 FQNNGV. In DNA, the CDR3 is TGTGCCAGCAGCCGCCGAGGAGCGGGGACAGATACGCAGTATTTT. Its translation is CASSRRGAGTDTQYF.

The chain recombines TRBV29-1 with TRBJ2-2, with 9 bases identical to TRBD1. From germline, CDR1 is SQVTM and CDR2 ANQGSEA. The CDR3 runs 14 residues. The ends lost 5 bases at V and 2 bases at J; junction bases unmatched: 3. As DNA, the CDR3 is TGCAGCGTTAGACAGGGGGGAAACACCGGGGAGCTGTTTTTT. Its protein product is CSVRQGGNTGELFF.

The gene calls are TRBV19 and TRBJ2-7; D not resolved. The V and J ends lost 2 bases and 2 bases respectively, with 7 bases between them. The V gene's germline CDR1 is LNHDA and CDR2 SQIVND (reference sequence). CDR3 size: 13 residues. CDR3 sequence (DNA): TGTGCCAGTAGTATAAGCAGGACCTACGAGCAGTACTTC. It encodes CASSISRTYEQYF.

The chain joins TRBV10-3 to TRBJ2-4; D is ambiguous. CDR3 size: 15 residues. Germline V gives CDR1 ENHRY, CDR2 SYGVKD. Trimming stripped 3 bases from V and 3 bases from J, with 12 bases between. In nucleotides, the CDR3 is TGTGCCATCAGTGAATCGGAGCTGGGCAAAAACATTCAGTACTTC. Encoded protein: CAISESELGKNIQYF.

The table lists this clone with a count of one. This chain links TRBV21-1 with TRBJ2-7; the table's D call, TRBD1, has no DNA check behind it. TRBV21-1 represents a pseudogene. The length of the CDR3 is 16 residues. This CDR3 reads CASSLPGGQRTYEQYF. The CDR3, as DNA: TGTGCCAGCAGCTTACCCGGGGGACAGCGCACCTACGAGCAGTACTTC.

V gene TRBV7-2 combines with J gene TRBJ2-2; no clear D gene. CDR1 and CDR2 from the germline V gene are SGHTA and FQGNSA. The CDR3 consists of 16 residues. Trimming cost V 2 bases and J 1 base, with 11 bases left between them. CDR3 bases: TGTGCCAGCAGCTTAAGTGGATCGGGGAACACCGGGGAGCTGTTTTTT. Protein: CASSLSGSGNTGELFF.

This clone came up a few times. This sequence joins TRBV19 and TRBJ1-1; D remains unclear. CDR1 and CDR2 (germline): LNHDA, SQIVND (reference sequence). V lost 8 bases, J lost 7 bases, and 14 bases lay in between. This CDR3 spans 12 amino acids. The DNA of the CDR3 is TGTGCCAGTTACATCCGGTCAGGTGAAGCTTTCTTT. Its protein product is CASYIRSGEAFF.

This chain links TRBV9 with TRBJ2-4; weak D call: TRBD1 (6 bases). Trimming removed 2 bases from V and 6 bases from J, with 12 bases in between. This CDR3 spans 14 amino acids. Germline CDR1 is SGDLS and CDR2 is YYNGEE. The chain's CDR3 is CASSVGFRGNIQYF. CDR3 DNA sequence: TGTGCCAGCAGCGTCGGCTTCAGGGGAAACATTCAGTACTTC.

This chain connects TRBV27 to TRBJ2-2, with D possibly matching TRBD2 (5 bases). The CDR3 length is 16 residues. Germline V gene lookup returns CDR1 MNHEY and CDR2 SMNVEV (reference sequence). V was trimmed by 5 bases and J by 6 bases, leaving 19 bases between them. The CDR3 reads CASSPLGARGAGELFF. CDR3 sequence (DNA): TGTGCCAGCAGTCCTCTCGGAGCCCGGGGAGCCGGGGAGCTGTTTTTT.

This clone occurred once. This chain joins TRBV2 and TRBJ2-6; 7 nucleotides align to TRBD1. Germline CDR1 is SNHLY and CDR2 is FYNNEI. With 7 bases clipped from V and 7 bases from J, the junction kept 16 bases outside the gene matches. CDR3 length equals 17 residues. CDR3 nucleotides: TGTGCCAGCATGGAGGAATCGACAGGGATTGGTGCCAACGTCCTGACTTTC. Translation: CASMEESTGIGANVLTF.

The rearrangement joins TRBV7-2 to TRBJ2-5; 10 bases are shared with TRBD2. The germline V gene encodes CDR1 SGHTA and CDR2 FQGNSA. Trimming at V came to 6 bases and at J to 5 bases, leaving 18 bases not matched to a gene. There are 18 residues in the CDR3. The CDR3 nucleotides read TGTGCCAGCAGTTCTATGGCAAGACTAGCGGGCCTTCAGGAGACCCAGTACTTC. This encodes CASSSMARLAGLQETQYF.

CDR3 DNA: TGCGCCAGCAGCGGGGACAGGGGGCTTAGTCGGACTTTCTTT. Protein sequence: CASSGDRGLSRTFF. The chain joins TRBV5-1 to TRBJ1-1; 12 bases are a match to TRBD1. CDR1 is SGHRS and CDR2 is YFSETQ in the germline V gene. This CDR3 is 14 amino acids long. V lost 4 bases and J lost 12; bases outside the gene matches: 10.

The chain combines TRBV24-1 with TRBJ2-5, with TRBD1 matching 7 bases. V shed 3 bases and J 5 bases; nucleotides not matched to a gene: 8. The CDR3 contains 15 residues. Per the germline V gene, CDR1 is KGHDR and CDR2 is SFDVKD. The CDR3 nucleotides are TGTGCCACCAGTGATCCGCGACAGGGATGGGAGACCCAGTACTTC. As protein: CATSDPRQGWETQYF.

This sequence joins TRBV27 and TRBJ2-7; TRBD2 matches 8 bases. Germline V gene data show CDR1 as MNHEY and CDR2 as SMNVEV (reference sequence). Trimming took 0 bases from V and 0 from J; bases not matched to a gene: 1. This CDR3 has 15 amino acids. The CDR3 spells CASSLSSGGSYEQYF. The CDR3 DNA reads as TGTGCCAGCAGTTTATCAAGCGGGGGCTCCTACGAGCAGTACTTC.

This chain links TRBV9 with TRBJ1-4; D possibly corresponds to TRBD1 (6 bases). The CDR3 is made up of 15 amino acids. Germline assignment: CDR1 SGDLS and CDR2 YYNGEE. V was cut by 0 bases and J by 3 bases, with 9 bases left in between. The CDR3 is CASSVAAGANEKLFF. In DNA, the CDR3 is TGTGCCAGCAGCGTAGCGGCAGGGGCTAATGAAAAACTGTTTTTT.

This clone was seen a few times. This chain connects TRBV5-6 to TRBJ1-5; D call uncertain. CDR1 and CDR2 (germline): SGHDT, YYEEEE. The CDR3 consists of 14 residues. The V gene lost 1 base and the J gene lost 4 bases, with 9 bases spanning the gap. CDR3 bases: TGTGCCAGCAGCTTGATAACAGCTAATCAGCCCCAGCATTTT. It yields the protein CASSLITANQPQHF.

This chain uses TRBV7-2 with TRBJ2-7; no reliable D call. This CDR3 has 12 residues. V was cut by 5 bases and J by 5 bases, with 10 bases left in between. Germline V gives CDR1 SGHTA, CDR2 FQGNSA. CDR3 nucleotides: TGTGCCAGCAGCGATTTCTATGACGAGCAGTACTTC. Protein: CASSDFYDEQYF.

The CDR3 nucleotides are TGTGCCAGCAGTTCAACATACAACTATGGCTACACCTTC. This sequence encodes CASSSTYNYGYTF. The rearrangement links TRBV28 to TRBJ1-2; D remains ambiguous. Trimming stripped 4 bases from V and 2 bases from J, with 8 bases between. The CDR3 sequence is 13 residues long. Germline V CDR1 and CDR2: MDHEN, SYDVKM.

The CDR3 loop reads CAGGLAGGYHNEQFF. In DNA form, the CDR3 reads TGTGCCGGGGGACTAGCGGGAGGGTATCACAATGAGCAGTTCTTC. The rearrangement links TRBV5-4 to TRBJ2-1, with 16 bases fitting TRBD2. Per germline, CDR1 SGHNT and CDR2 YYREEE (reference sequence). Trimming took 10 bases from V and 5 from J; bases not matched to a gene: 6. The CDR3 is made up of 15 amino acids. The variable domain in full, completed from reference TRBV5-4 and TRBJ2-1, reads ETGVTQSPTHLIKTRGQQVTLRCSSQSGHNTVSWYQQALGQGPQFIFQYYREEENGRGNFPPRFSGLQFPNYSSELNVNALELDDSALYLCAGGLAGGYHNEQFFGPGTRLTVL.

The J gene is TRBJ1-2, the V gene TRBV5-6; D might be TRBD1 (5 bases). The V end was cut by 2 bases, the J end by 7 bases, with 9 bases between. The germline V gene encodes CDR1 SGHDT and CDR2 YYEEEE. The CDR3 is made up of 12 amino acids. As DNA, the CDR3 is TGTGCCAGCAGCTTATGGGGGGGTGGCTACACCTTC. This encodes CASSLWGGGYTF.

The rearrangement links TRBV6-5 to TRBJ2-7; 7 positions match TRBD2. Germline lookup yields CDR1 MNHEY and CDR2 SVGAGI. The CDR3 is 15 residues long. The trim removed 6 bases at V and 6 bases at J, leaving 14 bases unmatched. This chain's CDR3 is CASRSSGTPISEQYF. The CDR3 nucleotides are TGTGCCAGCAGATCAAGCGGGACTCCCATTTCCGAGCAGTACTTC.